The 15 T cell receptor beta chains given below trace back to one sample, sequenced in a study of T cell repertoires in cytomegalovirus infection. TCRdb analysed the reads with MiXCR anew, one entry per CDR3 protein. This table holds about 570,000 distinct CDR3 sequences, about 39% found once. Their target antigens are unknown. The sample here was cultured PBMCs, taken from culture after CMV antigen stimulation. These receptors were obtained from a human donor in good health (CMV status not recorded). Some clones in this sample may be carry-over from other donors' samples.

The V gene is TRBV12-3 or TRBV12-4, the J gene TRBJ1-5, with D possibly matching TRBD1 (6 bases). The CDR3 totals 15 residues. V gave up 6 bases and J gave up 4 bases, with 16 bases separating them. The CDR3 DNA reads as TGTGCCAGCAGCTCTCTCACAGGGCCAAATCAGCCCCAGCATTTT. Residues: CASSSLTGPNQPQHF.

This rearrangement joins TRBV2 to TRBJ2-3; D is perhaps TRBD2 (5 bases). CDR1 is SNHLY, CDR2 FYNNEI, per germline. CDR3 length equals 17 residues. V dropped 1 base and J dropped 1 base, with 15 bases sitting between them. The CDR3 protein is CASSEGRAALGTDTQYF. Written as DNA, the CDR3 is TGTGCCAGCAGTGAAGGGCGAGCGGCCCTCGGCACAGATACGCAGTATTTT.

The gene calls are TRBV12-3 or TRBV12-4 and TRBJ2-1, with 7 positions matching TRBD1. V lost 1 base, J lost 2 bases, and 8 bases stayed unmatched. The CDR3 contains 17 residues. The chain's CDR3 is CASSLDRGVGPYNEQFF. CDR3 DNA sequence: TGTGCCAGCAGTTTAGACAGGGGAGTAGGGCCCTACAATGAGCAGTTCTTC.

The V call is TRBV6-5, the J call TRBJ1-3; possibly TRBD1 for D (5 bases). The CDR3 sequence is 19 residues long. The V end lost 0 bases, the J end lost 0 bases, and 18 bases lay between the germline ends. CDR1 and CDR2 from the germline V gene are MNHEY and SVGAGI. The CDR3 is CASSYSIGGVPNSGNTIYF. The CDR3, as DNA: TGTGCCAGCAGTTACTCGATCGGGGGGGTCCCGAACTCTGGAAACACCATATATTTT.

J is TRBJ2-7 and V is TRBV7-8; TRBD1 matches 7 bases. This CDR3 has 17 amino acids. Germline V CDR1 and CDR2: SGHVS, FQNEAQ. V trimming: 5 bases; J trimming: 3 bases; junction bases outside the gene matches: 16. The CDR3 is CASSLKTGTVRNYEQYF. CDR3 DNA: TGTGCCAGCAGCCTAAAAACTGGGACAGTTCGGAACTACGAGCAGTACTTC.

With respect to this clonotype: A read error is possible here, since a much larger clone lies one base away. This chain uses TRBV7-2 with TRBJ1-1; possible D gene TRBD1, 6 bases. This CDR3 spans 15 amino acids. V lost 0 bases, J lost 4 bases, and 12 bases lay in between. Looked up from germline, CDR1 is SGHTA and CDR2 is FQGNSA. The CDR3 region is CASSLAGRGITEAFF. The DNA for the CDR3 is TGTGCCAGCAGCTTAGCCGGAAGGGGGATCACTGAAGCTTTCTTT.

This clonotype was found a few times. The chain employs TRBV11-3 and TRBJ2-5; a possible D gene is TRBD2 (7 bases). Germline V gene sequence: CDR1 SGHNT, CDR2 YENEEA. The CDR3 length is 15 residues. Trimming took off 5 bases at V and 2 bases at J, with 15 bases between the two ends. In nucleotides, the CDR3 is TGTGCCAGCAGCCCTGGGGGGCGGGAGCAAGAGACCCAGTACTTC. Protein: CASSPGGREQETQYF.

This clonotype has only a few counts. The chain uses TRBV7-2 and TRBJ1-1, with a weak D call TRBD1 (6 bases). V was trimmed by 5 bases and J by 1 base, leaving 8 bases between them. The germline V gene encodes CDR1 SGHTA and CDR2 FQGNSA. The CDR3 has 13 amino acids. The CDR3 here is CASSVQGNTEAFF. In DNA, the CDR3 is TGTGCCAGCAGCGTACAGGGGAACACTGAAGCTTTCTTT.

V usage is TRBV7-2 and J usage is TRBJ2-7; no firm D call. This CDR3 contains 14 residues. Germline assignment: CDR1 SGHTA and CDR2 FQGNSA. V gave up 4 bases and J gave up 0 bases, with 10 bases separating them. The CDR3 coding sequence is TGTGCCAGCAGCTCAGGACGCGCCTCCTACGAGCAGTACTTC. Its translation: CASSSGRASYEQYF. Full variable domain (remainder filled in from reference TRBV7-2 and TRBJ2-7): GAGVSQSPSNKVTEKGKDVELRCDPISGHTALYWYRQSLGQGLEFLIYFQGNSAPDKSGLPSDRFSAERTGGSVSTLTIQRTQQEDSAVYLCASSSGRASYEQYFGPGTRLTVT.

The rearrangement links TRBV12-3 or TRBV12-4 to TRBJ1-4; TRBD1 matches at 7 bases. This CDR3 has 14 residues. The J segment lost 5 bases and the V segment lost 6 bases, leaving 6 bases of the junction unmatched. CDR3 in DNA: TGTGCCAGCAGGCCTGGGACAGTAAATGAAAAACTGTTTTTT. Translated: CASRPGTVNEKLFF.

This sequence joins TRBV11-2 and TRBJ2-3; no clear D gene. The CDR3 sequence is 13 residues long. In germline, CDR1 is SGHAT, CDR2 FQNNGV. Trimming shortened V by 5 bases and J by 5 bases, and 11 bases separated the two germline ends. The CDR3 coding sequence is TGTGCCAGCAGCCTCGACGGCCGAGATACGCAGTATTTT. Its protein product is CASSLDGRDTQYF.

J is TRBJ2-3 and V is TRBV6-5, with no clear D. The V gene's germline CDR1 is MNHEY and CDR2 SVGAGI. The CDR3 runs 14 residues. Trimming cost V 7 bases and J 0 bases, with 11 bases left between them. CDR3 sequence reads: CASKSGSSTDTQYF. The CDR3 nucleotides read TGTGCCAGCAAATCCGGGTCTAGCACAGATACGCAGTATTTT.

This chain joins TRBV7-9 and TRBJ1-3; a possible D gene is TRBD1 (5 bases). This CDR3 region has 15 residues. Trimming stripped 3 bases from V and 2 bases from J, with 11 bases between. Germline values: CDR1 SEHNR, CDR2 FQNEAQ (reference sequence). For the CDR3, the DNA is TGTGCCAGCAGCTTTGGGGGAAATGCTGGAAACACCATATATTTT. Translating gives CASSFGGNAGNTIYF.

Only a few counts were recorded for this clonotype. The rearrangement joins TRBV7-2 to TRBJ2-7; TRBD2 matches at 8 bases. Losses at the gene ends were 2 bases for V and 2 bases for J; bases not matched to a gene: 5. The CDR3 is made up of 15 amino acids. Per germline, CDR1 SGHTA and CDR2 FQGNSA. CDR3 nucleotide sequence: TGTGCCAGCAGCTTAATACTAGCGGCTACCTACGAGCAGTACTTC. As protein: CASSLILAATYEQYF.

V is TRBV7-2 and J is TRBJ2-5; 7 bases are shared with TRBD1. The CDR3 runs to 15 residues. Germline CDR1 is SGHTA and CDR2 is FQGNSA. V shed 5 bases and J 1 base; nucleotides not matched to a gene: 7. This CDR3 is CASSLPNRGQETQYF. In DNA form, the CDR3 reads TGTGCCAGCAGCCTACCCAACAGGGGCCAAGAGACCCAGTACTTC.